This T cell receptor beta chain was found in a study of Ad26.COV2.S vaccination and SARS-CoV-2 variants. Study at large: Of the COV1001 trial arms, the Ad26.COV2.S arm included the donor.

V gave up 0 bases and J gave up 0 bases, with 9 bases separating them. CDR1 and CDR2 (germline): LGHDT, YNNKEL (reference sequence). The CDR3 has 15 amino acids. As to treatment: around 19 received Ad26.COV2.S at low or high dose, single or two shots; several received placebo; per-sample allocation not given. The study sampled participants on day 63 after the first vaccine or placebo injection. At a Boston site, the person donating was an adult of 18-55 years. Using immunoSEQ multiplex PCR, the repertoire was profiled, and TCRdb retains in-frame clones only, with some absent. The sample carries about 400,000 clones, about 91% recorded once.

Sequencing used peripheral blood, obtained in a trial of Ad26.COV2.S vaccine versus placebo. This rearrangement joins TRBV3-1 (or the pseudogene TRBV3-2) to TRBJ2-7; no firm D call. This receptor was taken from a person aged 18 to 65 who received the Ad26.COV2.S COVID-19 vaccine or a placebo. The CDR3 DNA is TGTGCCAGCAGCCAAGACGGCCGTCACTCCTACGAGCAGTACTTC. Translated, it gives CASSQDGRHSYEQYF.